This is a list of T cell receptor beta chains from one sample in a study of long-term antiretroviral therapy in people with HIV. Libraries were prepared by immunoSEQ multiplex PCR; TCRdb keeps only in-frame clonotypes and omits some of them. The profile shows approximately 21,000 clones, around 82% of them singletons. The sample consisted of unsorted PBMCs, taken at the start of antiretroviral therapy. The receptors come from a man between 50 and 59 years old with HIV. The CDR3 runs from the conserved cysteine through the conserved F or W. D genes are given only for firm matches. Size is stated for part of the rows, as once, few or many counts, or as a class when the clone is expanded.

clone_size: -
j_call: TRBJ1-6
d_call: -
v_call: TRBV11-2
cdr3_aa: CASSLGTGRLWLNSPLHF
cdr3_nt: TGTGCCAGCAGCTTAGGCACAGGGAGGTTGTGGTTGAATTCACCCCTCCACTTT

clone_size: -
j_call: TRBJ2-7
d_call: -
v_call: TRBV10-1
cdr3_aa: CASSVKGLESEQYF
cdr3_nt: TGCGCCAGCAGTGTTAAGGGGTTAGAGTCCGAGCAGTACTTC

clone_size: -
j_call: TRBJ1-4
d_call: TRBD1
v_call: TRBV4-1
cdr3_aa: CASSHLRGQVNEKLFF
cdr3_nt: TGCGCCAGCAGCCACCTAAGGGGGCAGGTTAATGAAAAACTGTTTTTT

clone_size: -
j_call: TRBJ1-4
d_call: -
v_call: TRBV7-2
cdr3_aa: CASSLDVGRINEKLFF
cdr3_nt: TGTGCCAGCAGCTTAGACGTTGGGCGGATTAATGAAAAACTGTTTTTT

clone_size: -
j_call: TRBJ2-7
d_call: -
v_call: TRBV7-2
cdr3_aa: CASSLRDGNYEQYF
cdr3_nt: TGTGCCAGCAGCTTAAGGGACGGGAACTACGAGCAGTACTTC

clone_size: -
j_call: TRBJ1-1
d_call: -
v_call: TRBV7-8
cdr3_aa: CASSFGHSGTEAFF
cdr3_nt: TGTGCCAGCAGCTTCGGACATTCAGGCACTGAAGCTTTCTTT

clone_size: -
j_call: TRBJ1-1
d_call: TRBD1
v_call: TRBV29-1
cdr3_aa: CSVHGTGGRAEAFF
cdr3_nt: TGCAGCGTCCACGGGACAGGGGGTAGGGCTGAAGCTTTCTTT

clone_size: -
j_call: TRBJ2-2
d_call: TRBD1
v_call: TRBV4-3
cdr3_aa: CASSQDDRESGELFF
cdr3_nt: TGCGCCAGCAGCCAAGATGACAGGGAATCCGGGGAGCTGTTTTTT

clone_size: once
j_call: TRBJ1-1
d_call: -
v_call: TRBV29-1
cdr3_aa: CSVADTEAFF
cdr3_nt: TGCAGCGTTGCGGACACTGAAGCTTTCTTT

clone_size: -
j_call: TRBJ2-3
d_call: -
v_call: TRBV29-1
cdr3_aa: CSVPQGGTDTQYF
cdr3_nt: TGCAGCGTCCCACAGGGGGGGACAGATACGCAGTATTTT